Listed below are T cell receptor beta chains from one sample, sequenced in a study of identical twins. TCRdb reanalysed the 5' RACE reads using MiXCR and keeps one entry per CDR3 protein. The data hold approximately 410,000 distinct CDR3 sequences, with 18% observed a single time. Material for sequencing was naive T cells sorted from blood. These TCRs come from a man aged 50 to 60 in good health. Each CDR3 is given with its conserved first and last residue. Each record gives: V gene, CDR3 protein.

TRBV4-3	CASSQVLGAEQFF
TRBV4-3	CASSFIGGADEKLFF
TRBV5-5	CASSLGHFANEKLFF
TRBV11-2	CASSLNAQIYGYTF
TRBV20-1	CSAMATSGSYEQYF
TRBV5-6	CASSLSPQTQYF
TRBV20-1	CSARGVAGVANTGELFF
TRBV12-3/TRBV12-4	CASSFAGLNQPQHF
TRBV5-1	CASSSDLTDYTF
TRBV4-1	CASSQAPPTGAYEQYF
TRBV27	CASSSPYDRGWSPLHF
TRBV29-1	CSVEFIRQPNEQFF
TRBV6-1	CASRTGHTTDTQYF
TRBV20-1	CSVSRTGNPGTGELFF
TRBV5-1	CASSAQGPFTDTQYF
TRBV10-3	CAISERDRGSDTQYF
TRBV28	CASSSRSSGGADTQYF
TRBV5-1	CASSLLRANTGELFF
TRBV12-5	CASGLIPGQGASGDPNEQFF
TRBV5-5	CASSLAPGQSVSNEQFF
TRBV15	CATNSLAGGETQYF
TRBV11-2	CASSLTAGGRGAQYF
TRBV5-1	CASSLVPGDPTDTQYF
TRBV5-1	CASSLVGQEFGAFF
TRBV11-2	CASSLAIPPGTQYF
TRBV20-1	CSAGATSGGSSEQFF
TRBV7-2	CASRSGTDVSGNTIYF
TRBV5-1	CASSLTTGFFGYTF
TRBV5-4	CASSFGQGEETQYF
TRBV7-8	CASTKTGGSYNSPLHF
TRBV5-1	CASSLDGDNSYEQYF
TRBV4-1	CASRRTGGNYGYTF
TRBV6-2/TRBV6-3	CASSRTFNEQFF